This record concerns one T cell receptor (beta chain) sequence. These data belong to a study of T cell responses to AZD1222 COVID-19 vaccine. Per the germline V gene, CDR1 is MNHEY and CDR2 is SVGAGI. There are 15 residues in the CDR3. Between the trimmed V and J ends, which lost 8 bases and 4 bases, there was a span of 17 bases. Method: immunoSEQ multiplex PCR; TCRdb's copy keeps in-frame clones and lacks some. The sample contains fewer than 120,000 clones, about 85% of which appear only once. V usage is TRBV6-5 and J usage is TRBJ2-2, with D perhaps being TRBD1 or TRBD2 (5 bases each). The clonotype originates from an adult in good health. Material: peripheral blood, obtained on day 0 of AZD1222 vaccination. This chain's CDR3 is CASPGTRLSTGELFF. DNA of the CDR3: TGTGCCAGCCCTGGGACGCGGCTCAGCACCGGGGAGCTGTTTTTT.